Detailed here is one TCR beta chain. Its antigen has not been determined. Base qualities are not provided; no much larger clone lies one nucleotide away. Preparation of the library involved the immunoSEQ multiplex PCR assay. For most patients, genomic DNA was isolated with the Qiagen DNeasy Blood and Tissue Kit and sent frozen to Adaptive Biotechnologies for TCR sequencing. For most patients, high-throughput TCR-beta CDR3 sequencing of genomic DNA was performed by Adaptive Biotechnologies. On the authors' methods: TCR sequencing data for around 19 patients were retrieved from Adaptive's ImmunoSEQ software; three other patients were processed with MiXCR and VDJtools. To correct CD4 versus CD8 sorting errors, any sequence found in both subsets at a frequency ratio below 5:1 was removed. CDR3 nucleotide sequences shared by donor and recipient were removed because the origin of these sequences could not be assigned. At least 2-fold expansion over unstimulated cells and a minimum CFSE-low frequency of 0.002% (template counts) or 0.001% (read counts) were required for clones to be classified as alloreactive. Clones detected in sequenced pre-transplant spleen, lymph node, or MLR CFSE-low populations of the donor or recipient were defined as mappable. The cumulative frequency of alloreactive clones was calculated as a percentage of all sequences, weighted by copy number. The immuneACCESS repertoire file appears here via TCRdb, limited to in-frame rearrangements. These files lack a portion of the clones; in checked studies, under half of the deficit traces to unresolved V genes, and the cause of the others is not known. The V and J calls and clone size were taken over from that table, and D and trimming were inferred from the DNA. The sample has approximately 130,000 clones on record, approximately 94% of them singletons. The top ten hold around 0.15% of the sample.

The sample comes from a study of graft-versus-host responses after intestinal transplantation (dated by TCRdb to the early 2020s). Some background on the complete study: Recipients received multivisceral, liver-intestinal, or isolated intestinal transplants. Every recipient was given anti-thymocyte globulin induction, followed by approximately three years of maintenance tacrolimus and steroids. After intestinal transplantation, graft-versus-host and host-versus-graft alloreactive T cell clones in the graft, circulation and bone marrow were tracked using bulk TCR-beta CDR3 sequencing. To identify alloreactive clones, pre-transplant mixed lymphocyte reaction products were sequenced and compared with unstimulated pre-transplant donor and recipient T cells. Of the roughly 25 intestinal transplant recipients enrolled in the cohort, one of whom was a retransplant, a few patients without pretransplant specimens were excluded. Donor T cell macrochimerism was defined as a peak of at least 4% donor T cells among recipient peripheral blood mononuclear cells. Rather than being sequenced by the commercial service, samples from a few later patients were sequenced in-house on an Illumina MiSeq and processed with MiXCR.

Including the terminal cysteine and phenylalanine, the CDR3 comprises 13 residues. The read is trimmed to its CDR3 DNA, 39 bases read in frame from base 1. V is pruned by 5 bases and J by 5 bases, leaving 5 bases of the junction without a gene match. For CDR1 and CDR2, the germline V gene lists SGHNT and YENEEA. Study-wide findings and limitations: GvH clones were detected in recipient bone marrow, and some of these GvH clones were observed earlier in ileal mucosa or blood, consistent with an intestinal mucosal origin. Early after transplant, peak levels of circulating GvH clones were found to be associated with declines in HvG clones. Conclusions were limited by the relatively low number and heterogeneity of intestinal transplant patients. In patients with donor T cell macrochimerism, the allografts had high GvH to HvG T cell clonal ratios.

The sample's time point label is to be understood as: cells obtained before transplantation from donor or recipient. CD3+CD4+ and CD3+CD8+ populations were FACS-sorted from unstimulated pre-transplant donor and recipient cells taken from spleen or lymph nodes. The TCR was taken from a human donor who received an intestinal transplant. Sequenced material: unstimulated CD4+ T cells sorted from spleen or lymph node cells, taken before intestinal transplant. The chain employs TRBV11-3 and TRBJ1-2, with 7 middle bases fitting TRBD1. For the CDR3, the sequence is CASSPGTEYGYTF. The nucleotide sequence is given as TGTGCCAGCAGCCCCGGGACAGAGTATGGCTACACCTTC.